This entry describes one T cell receptor (beta chain). Authors' processing steps: Reference gene primers were amplified, and this amplification served to estimate nucleated cell counts. TCRdb's copy holds only in-frame clones and misses some; the assay was immunoSEQ multiplex PCR. V, J and clone size were drawn from that table, and D and trimming were deduced from the DNA. Here the sample spans tens of thousands of clones, 70% to 90% being singletons. The entry originates in a study of blood T cell repertoires in COVID-19. Study information: Sources were T cells, B-cell-depleted T cells, or PBMCs; the material itself was cDNA or gDNA.

This CDR3 spans 14 amino acids. Germline values: CDR1 SGHAT, CDR2 FQNNGV. The ends were cut back, 1 base at V and 7 bases at J, with 13 bases in the middle. This TCR came from a woman aged 80 or over with COVID-19, enrolled during active disease. What was sequenced was peripheral blood. The J gene is TRBJ1-2, the V gene TRBV11-2; maybe TRBD1 (5 bases). CDR3 protein: CASSLGRGGGGYTF. CDR3 bases: TGTGCCAGCAGCTTAGGACGGGGGGGTGGTGGCTACACCTTC.